This T cell receptor (beta chain) was retrieved from a study of cytotoxic CD8 clonotypes in ibrutinib-treated CLL. Study at large: Approximately 25 partial and 2 complete responses; at median approximately 68 months, around 15 remitted, roughly 12 progressed. The study, taken as a whole, reports: Timing of sampling differed between sustained-remission and progressing patients. Clonality went higher at ibrutinib response and then dropped back toward baseline at progression.

Extraction of approximately 2 micrograms of genomic DNA from cryopreserved PBMCs supplied material for TCR beta libraries. Trimming shortened V by 1 base and J by 9 bases, and 19 bases separated the two germline ends. Germline V CDR1 and CDR2: MNHEY, SMNVEV (reference sequence). There are 15 residues in the CDR3. The sample holds one count of this clone. Its antigen remains unknown. Sequencing was performed with immunoSEQ multiplex PCR; in TCRdb, only in-frame clones are kept and a portion is missing. The sample has approximately 210,000 clones; 55% to 85% are singletons. The chain links TRBV27 to TRBJ2-7; TRBD2 might be the D (5 bases). The clonotype comes from a human donor with chronic lymphocytic leukemia. The sample in question was PBMCs, obtained after 24 months of ibrutinib treatment. CDR3 DNA sequence: TGTGCCAGCAGTTTATGGAGGTCCAAACCTGCTCGGCAGTACTTC. Its translation: CASSLWRSKPARQYF.